These 30 T cell receptor beta chains were sequenced from one sample in a study of blood T cell repertoires in COVID-19. Measured with immunoSEQ multiplex PCR; TCRdb has only the in-frame clones, and not every one. This sample has about 58,000 clones, with around 91% found just once. The source material was peripheral blood. Receptors originate from a woman aged 55 to 70 with active COVID-19.

This chain links TRBV7-9 with TRBJ2-5; TRBD2 matches 8 bases. Germline lookup yields CDR1 SEHNR and CDR2 FQNEAQ (reference sequence). This CDR3 comprises 14 residues. With 11 bases clipped from V and 2 bases from J, the junction kept 10 bases outside the gene matches. The CDR3 nucleotides read TGTGCCGGGAGGGAGCGGGGGTTACAAGAGACCCAGTACTTC. Its translation is CAGRERGLQETQYF.

The J gene is TRBJ1-6, the V gene TRBV27, with D perhaps matching TRBD1 (6 bases). Deletions cut 0 bases from V and 7 bases from J, with 13 bases between. The CDR3 spans 16 residues. Germline-derived CDR1 and CDR2 are MNHEY and SMNVEV (reference sequence). CDR3 coding DNA: TGTGCCAGCAGTTTATCGACCGGGACACCCAATTCACCCCTCCACTTT. As protein: CASSLSTGTPNSPLHF.

CDR3 DNA sequence: TGTGCCACCAGCAGAGAGTTCGGCAGGGTGAACACTGAAGCTTTCTTT. Translating it yields CATSREFGRVNTEAFF. The chain links TRBV15 to TRBJ1-1, with D possibly being TRBD1 (5 bases). The CDR3 consists of 16 residues. V lost 0 bases and J 0 bases, leaving 11 bases between the germline ends. Germline loops: CDR1 LNHNV, CDR2 YYDKDF (reference sequence).

A few counts support this clone. The chain uses TRBV19 and TRBJ2-7; perhaps TRBD2 as D (6 bases). V shed 6 bases and J shed 0 bases, with 9 bases lying between them. CDR1 and CDR2 from the germline V gene are LNHDA and SQIVND (reference sequence). The CDR3 spans 13 residues. The CDR3: CASRDGSSYEQYF. DNA for the CDR3: TGTGCCAGTAGGGACGGGAGCTCCTACGAGCAGTACTTC.

This chain connects TRBV5-1 to TRBJ2-2, with 8 bases identical to TRBD1. Germline CDR1 reads SGHRS; CDR2 reads YFSETQ. V was clipped by 4 bases and J by 7 bases; unmatched bases: 9. The CDR3 runs to 15 residues. CDR3 in DNA: TGCGCCAGCAGCGCTGGACAGGGAGGAGTCGGGGAGCTGTTTTTT. As protein: CASSAGQGGVGELFF.

V is TRBV4-1 and J is TRBJ1-2; 8 bases line up with TRBD1. V trimming: 5 bases; J trimming: 0 bases; junction bases outside the gene matches: 5. The CDR3 is 15 residues long. The germline V gene has CDR1 MGHRA and CDR2 YSYEKL. The chain's CDR3 is CASSKPGQANYGYTF. In nucleotides, the CDR3 is TGCGCCAGCAGCAAGCCGGGACAGGCTAACTATGGCTACACCTTC.

The rearrangement joins TRBV2 to TRBJ2-5; 8 bases are shared with TRBD1. V lost 7 bases, J lost 3 bases, and 16 bases stayed unmatched. This CDR3 contains 17 residues. CDR1 SNHLY and CDR2 FYNNEI come from the germline V gene. The CDR3 DNA follows: TGTGCCAGCAAAAAAATGATGACAGGGGCGCGGGAAGAGACCCAGTACTTC. As protein: CASKKMMTGAREETQYF.

This clone has only a few counts. This chain joins TRBV21-1 and TRBJ1-6; the D call in the table, TRBD1, was not verified against the DNA. TRBV21-1 is assigned pseudogene status. The CDR3 runs 14 residues. The CDR3: CASSKEQGVAPLHF. CDR3 bases: TGTGCCAGCAGCAAAGAACAGGGGGTTGCTCCCCTCCACTTT.

The rearrangement joins TRBV6-5 to TRBJ1-1; the match to TRBD1 covers 7 bases. The length of the CDR3 is 14 residues. V shed 8 bases and J 0 bases; nucleotides not matched to a gene: 6. Germline CDR1 and CDR2: MNHEY and SVGAGI. This CDR3 reads CASGQGQMNTEAFF. The CDR3 coding sequence is TGTGCCAGCGGTCAGGGACAGATGAACACTGAAGCTTTCTTT.

The count of this clone is one. J is TRBJ2-3 and V is TRBV7-8; D is possibly TRBD2 (5 bases). The V gene's germline CDR1 is SGHVS and CDR2 FQNEAQ. CDR3 length equals 13 residues. V lost 5 bases and J 7 bases, leaving 13 bases between the germline ends. The CDR3 DNA is TGTGCCAGCAGCCACGGCGGGCCAAATACGCAGTATTTT. Encoded protein: CASSHGGPNTQYF. Full variable domain (outside the CDR3, taken from reference TRBV7-8 and TRBJ2-3): GAGVSQSPRYKVAKRGQDVALRCDPISGHVSLFWYQQALGQGPEFLTYFQNEAQLDKSGLPSDRFFAERPEGSVSTLKIQRTQQEDSAVYLCASSHGGPNTQYFGPGTRLTVL.

The chain is built from TRBV11-2 and TRBJ1-5; D possibly corresponds to TRBD1 (5 bases). V was clipped by 5 bases and J by 0 bases, with 14 bases between them. The CDR3 runs 16 residues. CDR1 and CDR2 from the germline V gene are SGHAT and FQNNGV. CDR3 nucleotides: TGTGCCAGCAGCCAAGGCACAGGTTATAGCAATCAGCCCCAGCATTTT. This gives the protein CASSQGTGYSNQPQHF.

The rearrangement uses TRBV11-2 and TRBJ2-3; possible D gene TRBD2, 5 bases. Trimming cost V 1 base and J 4 bases, with 6 bases left between them. This CDR3 has 13 residues. Per germline, CDR1 SGHAT and CDR2 FQNNGV. The CDR3: CASSLGRADTQYF. CDR3 in DNA: TGTGCCAGCAGCTTAGGGCGGGCAGATACGCAGTATTTT.

The V and J genes are TRBV30 and TRBJ1-6; no definite D call. Germline assignment: CDR1 GTSNPN and CDR2 SVGIG (reference sequence). Trimming took off 0 bases at V and 8 bases at J, with 8 bases between the two ends. The CDR3 spans 13 residues. Written as DNA, the CDR3 is TGTGCCTGGAGTGTACGAGCCTATTCACCCCTCCACTTT. Its translation: CAWSVRAYSPLHF.

The rearrangement uses TRBV7-9 and TRBJ2-5; weak D call: TRBD1 (5 bases). The germline gives CDR1 SEHNR, CDR2 FQNEAQ (reference sequence). V gave up 8 bases and J gave up 4 bases, with 17 bases separating them. The CDR3 extends over 14 amino acids. The CDR3 protein is CASEGFAGIETQYF. The CDR3 nucleotides read TGTGCCAGCGAAGGATTTGCAGGGATAGAGACCCAGTACTTC.

The chain links TRBV9 to TRBJ1-1; 9 nucleotides line up with TRBD1. Germline V gene sequence: CDR1 SGDLS, CDR2 YYNGEE. This CDR3 comprises 16 residues. The trim removed 3 bases at V and 4 bases at J, leaving 10 bases unmatched. Written as DNA, the CDR3 is TGTGCCAGCAGCGACTCACAGGGGGCCGGGACCACTGAAGCTTTCTTT. The encoded protein is CASSDSQGAGTTEAFF. Combining the CDR3 with reference TRBV9 and TRBJ1-1 gives the whole variable domain DSGVTQTPKHLITATGQRVTLRCSPRSGDLSVYWYQQSLDQGLQFLIQYYNGEERAKGNILERFSAQQFPDLHSELNLSSLELGDSALYFCASSDSQGAGTTEAFFGQGTRLTVV.

The chain carries TRBV19 and TRBJ2-5; TRBD1 is a possible D gene (5 bases). This CDR3 is built from 12 residues. V was shortened by 9 bases and J by 7 bases, with 15 bases between the two germline ends. CDR1 is LNHDA, CDR2 SQIVND, per germline (reference sequence). CDR3 protein: CASRRSQGTQYF. The CDR3 coding sequence is TGTGCCAGCCGCCGATCCCAGGGGACCCAGTACTTC. Combining the CDR3 with reference TRBV19 and TRBJ2-5 gives the whole variable domain DGGITQSPKYLFRKEGQNVTLSCEQNLNHDAMYWYRQDPGQGLRLIYYSQIVNDFQKGDIAEGYSVSREKKESFPLTVTSAQKNPTAFYLCASRRSQGTQYFGPGTRLLVL.

The chain couples TRBV6-5 to TRBJ1-2; TRBD1 is a possible D gene (5 bases). V was cut by 5 bases and J by 2 bases, with 15 bases left in between. CDR3 length: 15 residues. Looked up from germline, CDR1 is MNHEY and CDR2 is SVGAGI. CDR3 nucleotide sequence: TGTGCCAGCAGTCCGACGGTCAGGGTAAACTATGGCTACACCTTC. Its translation: CASSPTVRVNYGYTF.

This clone occurred a few times. CDR3 loop: CASSQSTQGLSGNTIYF. CDR3 coding DNA: TGCGCCAGCAGCCAGTCAACACAGGGTCTTTCTGGAAACACCATATATTTT. The chain has TRBV4-1 and TRBJ1-3; D perhaps matches TRBD1 (6 bases). Trimming left V 3 bases short and J 1 base short, with 16 bases between. Germline V lookup: CDR1 MGHRA, CDR2 YSYEKL. The CDR3 loop spans 17 amino acids.

The rearrangement links TRBV11-2 to TRBJ1-6; 8 nucleotides match TRBD1. Germline V gene lookup returns CDR1 SGHAT and CDR2 FQNNGV. The V segment lost 2 bases and the J segment 7 bases; nucleotides outside the gene matches: 13. CDR3 length equals 18 residues. CDR3 residues: CASSLSGTGRTKNSPLHF. The DNA of the CDR3 is TGTGCCAGCAGCTTAAGCGGGACAGGACGAACCAAGAATTCACCCCTCCACTTT.

This chain joins TRBV4-2 and TRBJ2-1, with 12 bases matching TRBD2. This CDR3 has 16 amino acids. The V gene's germline CDR1 is LGHNA and CDR2 YNFKEQ. Trimming at V came to 0 bases and at J to 13 bases, leaving 10 bases not matched to a gene. The CDR3 here is CASSQDPGLAGGEQFF. CDR3 coding DNA: TGTGCCAGCAGCCAAGATCCAGGGCTAGCGGGGGGGGAACAGTTCTTC.

The gene calls are TRBV10-3 and TRBJ1-2; 8 bases line up with TRBD1. In germline, CDR1 is ENHRY, CDR2 SYGVKD. V dropped 10 bases and J dropped 6; count of bases not matched to a gene: 4. This CDR3 has 11 residues. In DNA, the CDR3 is TGTGCCACCTCAGGGGGCGATGGCTACACCTTC. Residues: CATSGGDGYTF.

The chain links TRBV5-4 to TRBJ2-5; TRBD1 matches at 8 bases. CDR3 length equals 15 residues. Germline lookup yields CDR1 SGHNT and CDR2 YYREEE (reference sequence). V shed 4 bases and J 1 base; nucleotides not matched to a gene: 6. The CDR3 is CASSDLGQAQETQYF. The CDR3 DNA follows: TGTGCCAGCAGCGACCTGGGACAGGCCCAAGAGACCCAGTACTTC.

The rearrangement joins TRBV27 to TRBJ1-1; D is possibly TRBD1 (5 bases). Germline V CDR1 and CDR2: MNHEY, SMNVEV (reference sequence). Trimming removed 0 bases at V and 1 base at J, with 12 bases between. This CDR3 region has 16 residues. CDR3 bases: TGTGCCAGCAGTTTATCAGGGGTCGTGGGGAACACTGAAGCTTTCTTT. It translates to CASSLSGVVGNTEAFF.

The chain joins TRBV14 to TRBJ2-1, with D possibly matching TRBD1 (6 bases). Germline CDR1 and CDR2: SGHDN and FVKESK. The CDR3 is 14 amino acids. V was clipped by 4 bases and J by 3 bases, with 10 bases between them. The CDR3 sequence is CASSPGANYNEQFF. DNA for the CDR3: TGTGCCAGCAGCCCAGGGGCCAACTACAATGAGCAGTTCTTC.

The rearrangement uses TRBV30 and TRBJ2-3, with TRBD2 matching over 7 bases. Germline V gene lookup returns CDR1 GTSNPN and CDR2 SVGIG (reference sequence). This CDR3 contains 15 residues. The V gene end was trimmed by 1 base and the J gene end by 3 bases; junction bases not matched to a gene: 7. The CDR3 spells CAWSAAGGGTDTQYF. DNA for the CDR3: TGTGCCTGGAGTGCGGCGGGCGGGGGAACAGATACGCAGTATTTT.

The chain couples TRBV12-3 or TRBV12-4 to TRBJ1-1, with D uncertain. The CDR3 length is 13 residues. V was pared by 3 bases and J by 5 bases, with 10 bases between. CDR3 protein: CASSFVLSTEAFF. CDR3 nucleotides: TGTGCCAGCAGTTTTGTTTTGAGTACTGAAGCTTTCTTT.

The chain combines TRBV7-2 with TRBJ2-2; 12 positions agree with TRBD2. V shed 5 bases, J shed 5 bases, and the junction held 6 bases outside the gene matches. Germline V gene lookup returns CDR1 SGHTA and CDR2 FQGNSA. This CDR3 spans 16 amino acids. The CDR3 nucleotides are TGTGCCAGCAGCCCCGGACTAGCGGGACGGACCGGGGAGCTGTTTTTT. It yields the protein CASSPGLAGRTGELFF.

V and J are TRBV3-1 (or the pseudogene TRBV3-2) and TRBJ1-3; unclear D gene. V lost 5 bases to trimming and J lost 0 bases, with 14 bases between them. This CDR3 is built from 16 residues. Per germline, CDR1 LGHDT and CDR2 YNNKEL (reference sequence). CDR3 region: CASSKVAFTSGNTIYF. Written as DNA, the CDR3 is TGTGCCAGCAGCAAAGTGGCCTTTACCTCTGGAAACACCATATATTTT.

This chain uses TRBV6-2 or TRBV6-3 with TRBJ1-3; 8 bases match TRBD1. Germline V gene data show CDR1 as MNHEY and CDR2 as SVGEGT. Losses at the gene ends were 5 bases for V and 2 bases for J; bases not matched to a gene: 5. CDR3 length: 15 residues. The CDR3 nucleotides are TGTGCCAGCAGTCCCGGGACAGGTCCTGGAAACACCATATATTTT. Residues: CASSPGTGPGNTIYF.

The rearrangement uses TRBV27 and TRBJ2-7; D possibly corresponds to TRBD1 (5 bases). Germline V gene lookup returns CDR1 MNHEY and CDR2 SMNVEV (reference sequence). CDR3 size: 14 residues. Trimming stripped 5 bases from V and 4 bases from J, with 15 bases between. The CDR3 sequence: CASSVEVGRYEQYF. The CDR3 DNA reads TGTGCCAGCAGTGTAGAGGTGGGGCGGTACGAGCAGTACTTC.